The rows below give T cell receptor beta chains drawn from one sample of a study of blood T cell repertoires in COVID-19. Sequencing used immunoSEQ multiplex PCR; TCRdb keeps in-frame clones, though not all of them. The data contain more than 75,000 clones, 82% of them seen just once; the ten biggest clones take up under 11%. The sample was peripheral blood. Source of these receptors: a man between 60 and 75 years old with acute or convalescent COVID-19. Both conserved end residues are part of each CDR3. The D gene is left open where the match is weak. Rows give clone size only sometimes, using once, few, many, or a class for an expanded clone.

J gene: TRBJ2-7
V gene: TRBV5-4
D gene: .
clone size: few
CDR3 protein: CASSLAPGSPHEQYF
CDR3 DNA: TGTGCCAGCAGCTTGGCCCCGGGGTCCCCCCACGAGCAGTACTTC

J gene: TRBJ1-2
V gene: TRBV5-1
D gene: TRBD1
clone size: .
CDR3 protein: CASSFGQGDGYTF
CDR3 DNA: TGCGCCAGCAGCTTCGGCCAGGGGGATGGCTACACCTTC

J gene: TRBJ2-3
V gene: TRBV9
D gene: TRBD1
clone size: .
CDR3 protein: CASSARAGQGAEDTQYF
CDR3 DNA: TGTGCCAGCAGCGCCCGAGCGGGACAGGGGGCAGAGGATACGCAGTATTTT

J gene: TRBJ2-1
V gene: TRBV29-1
D gene: .
clone size: .
CDR3 protein: CSVAAGWAYNEQFF
CDR3 DNA: TGCAGCGTCGCGGCCGGCTGGGCCTACAATGAGCAGTTCTTC

J gene: TRBJ2-4
V gene: TRBV2
D gene: TRBD1
clone size: .
CDR3 protein: CASVRDRYNIQYF
CDR3 DNA: TGTGCCAGCGTTCGGGACAGATACAACATTCAGTACTTC

J gene: TRBJ1-5
V gene: TRBV19
D gene: TRBD1
clone size: .
CDR3 protein: CASSIVTGGGNQPQHF
CDR3 DNA: TGTGCCAGTAGTATAGTAACAGGGGGCGGCAATCAGCCCCAGCATTTT

J gene: TRBJ1-2
V gene: TRBV18
D gene: .
clone size: .
CDR3 protein: CASSPPGGPNYGYTF
CDR3 DNA: TGTGCCAGCTCACCACCAGGGGGACCTAACTATGGCTACACCTTC

J gene: TRBJ2-2
V gene: TRBV4-3
D gene: TRBD2
clone size: .
CDR3 protein: CASSPSAHGSGGSGAGELFF
CDR3 DNA: TGCGCCAGCAGCCCATCCGCCCATGGAAGCGGGGGAAGCGGGGCCGGGGAGCTGTTTTTT

J gene: TRBJ1-1
V gene: TRBV6-5
D gene: TRBD1
clone size: .
CDR3 protein: CASSYVQGARSTEAFF
CDR3 DNA: TGTGCCAGCAGTTACGTACAGGGGGCGCGAAGCACTGAAGCTTTCTTT

J gene: TRBJ1-3
V gene: TRBV19
D gene: .
clone size: .
CDR3 protein: CASSIQGSDTIYF
CDR3 DNA: TGTGCCAGTAGTATTCAGGGATCGGACACCATATATTTT